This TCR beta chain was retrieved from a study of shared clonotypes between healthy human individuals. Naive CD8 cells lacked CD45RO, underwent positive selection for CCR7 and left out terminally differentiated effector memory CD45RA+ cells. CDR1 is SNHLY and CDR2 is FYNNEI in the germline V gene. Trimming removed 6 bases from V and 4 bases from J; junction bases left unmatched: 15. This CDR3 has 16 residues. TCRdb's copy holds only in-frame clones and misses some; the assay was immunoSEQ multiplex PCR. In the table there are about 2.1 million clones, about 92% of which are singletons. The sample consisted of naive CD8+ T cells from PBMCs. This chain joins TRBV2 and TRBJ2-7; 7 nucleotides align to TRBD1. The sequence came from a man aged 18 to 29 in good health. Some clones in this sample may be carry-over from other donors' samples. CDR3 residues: CASRLHPGTEVYEQYF. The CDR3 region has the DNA TGTGCCAGCAGATTACATCCGGGGACAGAGGTATACGAGCAGTACTTC.